A selection of T cell receptor beta chains follows, all from one sample in a study of CD8+CD57+ T cells in acquired aplastic anemia. TCRdb reprocessed the reads with MiXCR, giving one entry per CDR3 protein. Altogether approximately 380,000 distinct CDR3 sequences are present, roughly 68% being singletons, with the ten largest covering more than 3.5%. The sample consisted of sorted CD4+, CD8+, or CD8+CD57+ T cells (not recorded which) from PBMCs. The receptors were sampled from a human donor in good health, serving as a control. Each CDR3 is given with its conserved first and last residue.

>-|TRBV19
CASSLNTALGSYEQYF
>TRBJ1-1|TRBV29-1
CSATTGGPTEAFF
>TRBJ1-1|TRBV20-1
CSAPERDPAFF
>TRBJ2-1|TRBV7-8
CASSPQTVANVQFF
>TRBJ2-7|TRBV5-1
CASAAGLAGGLSYEQYF
>TRBJ2-7|TRBV4-3
CASSQDRQGFYEQYF
>TRBJ2-7|TRBV10-1
CASNPGTGRYEQYF
>TRBJ1-5|TRBV1
CHQQSDSEGYSAQHF
>TRBJ2-3|TRBV6-6
CASSSARDRARTDTQYF
>TRBJ2-1|TRBV7-2
CASSAMVAGAPYEQFF
>TRBJ2-1|TRBV7-2
CASSLRRGGANEQFF
>TRBJ1-2|TRBV10-3
CASSEDGSYGYTF
>TRBJ1-6|TRBV15
CASRARGHNSPLHF
>TRBJ2-6|TRBV7-2
CASSLGAGGNTEAF
>TRBJ1-4|TRBV29-1
CAFEVGLTNEKLFF
>TRBJ2-7|TRBV4-2
CASSYEVGAMSYEQYF
>TRBJ2-1|TRBV7-2
CASSLGLAGHQETFF
>TRBJ1-1|TRBV20-1
CSATEGMVTEAFF